The sequence of this TCR beta chain was determined in a study of OX40 agonist ivuxolimab in advanced cancers. Study summary: Therapy given before enrollment (anti-PD-1, anti-PD-L1 or anti-CTLA-4) was allowed, and roughly 42% had some. General study points: In CD8+ T cells, expanded clones were on average more numerous than in CD4+.

This clone was observed a single time. Its cognate antigen is unknown. Patients had blood sampled at baseline and again on cycle 4 day 1 and cycle 7 day 1. Data came from immunoSEQ multiplex PCR; TCRdb stores just in-frame clones and leaves some out. Seen here are about 120,000 clones, roughly 95% observed once, and the top ten hold 0.15% to 0.17%. The CDR3 is 19 amino acids. Germline V gene lookup returns CDR1 SGHTA and CDR2 FQGNSA. The V gene end was trimmed by 4 bases and the J gene end by 0 bases; junction bases not matched to a gene: 16. V usage is TRBV7-2 and J usage is TRBJ2-7; 9 nucleotides align to TRBD2. The source was CD4+ or CD8+ T cells sorted from blood, collected in a trial of the OX40 agonist ivuxolimab. The receptor's source is an adult with an advanced solid tumor such as melanoma, head and neck, liver or kidney cancer. The CDR3 coding sequence is TGTGCCAGCAGCTCCGAAACCGGGGTCGGTAGCGGGAGCTCCTACGAGCAGTACTTC. Its protein is CASSSETGVGSGSSYEQYF.